The entry below gives a single T cell receptor (beta chain) sequence along with its context. The antigen this receptor binds is unknown. The input lacks base qualities; no much larger clone sits a single base away. The CDR3 covers 16 residues, taking in both the cysteine and the phenylalanine. Solely the CDR3 DNA is kept, with 48 bases framed from the first base. V and J are trimmed by 4 bases and 4 bases, and the gene matches miss 5 bases of the junction. The germline V gene provides CDR1 SGHAT and CDR2 FQNNGV. The data belong to a study of shared clonotypes between healthy human individuals (dated by TCRdb to 2020 to 2022). Looking at the study overall: The cohort comprised a couple of women and a few men aged 18 to 49 years. For each donor, three plates each were used for CD4 naive and CD4 memory, two plates were used for CD8 naive, and one plate was used for CD8 memory. Blood TCR repertoires of a handful of healthy adults were deeply sequenced to estimate repertoire size and the extent of clonotype sharing between individuals. To increase sequencing depth and limit assay-specific biases, different laboratories used diverse techniques to prepare libraries and sequence TCR repertoires. Each donor's leukapheresis produced roughly between about 0.9 and 9.5 billion PBMCs.

Using the deep immunoSEQ assay, multiplex PCR amplified TCR CDR3 regions from genomic DNA. Extracted genomic DNA from each cell subset was distributed evenly across all wells of several immunoSEQ 96-well plates, and each plate was treated as a replicate. For sorted subsets, approximately 210 ng genomic DNA, equal to tens of thousands of T cell genomes, was loaded into each replicate PCR. Purified libraries were quantified with a Qubit 3.0 fluorometer, sized on a Bioanalyzer 2100, and re-quantified with the KAPA Library Quantification kit. A separate single-read 150-cycle Illumina NextSeq 550 flow cell was used to sequence each immunoSEQ 96-well plate. As for the original processing: The immunoSEQ output contained only junctional sequences without quality scores, so filtering could not match that applied to full-length reads. To assign V/J genes and CDR3, sequences were annotated against IMGT germline references using PyIR, a Python wrapper for IgBLAST v1.9. Reads were filtered out if the reads had weak V/J assignments (E-value above 1e-6), no CDR3, stop codons, out-of-frame junctions, or ambiguous translated residues. V3J clonotypes were defined as sequences sharing an identical inferred V gene, J gene, and CDR3 amino acid sequence. The percentage overlap between two repertoires was calculated by dividing the number of shared unique clonotypes by the size of the smaller repertoire. Repertoire richness was assessed with RTK rarefaction, the Chao1 estimator, and Recon v2.1 estimates of unobserved clonotypes. For all TCRbeta clonotypes obtained by the gDNA method from a few donors, generation probabilities were computed with OLGA. Drawn from immuneACCESS, this table holds only the in-frame rearrangements with V and J called that TCRdb kept. Clones are partly lost; checked studies trace under half to an unresolved V gene and leave the rest unexplained. V, J and clone size are those of that table, while D and trimming were read from the DNA. The sample table shows some 2 million clones, and about 95% are seen once. The top ten clonotypes cover roughly 1.1% of the sample.

CD8 naive samples were obtained by positive selection for CCR7 among CD45RO-negative cells, yielding a CD45RA+CCR7+ population from which TemRA cells were excluded. Donors were healthy HIV-negative adults with no recently reported acute infections or vaccinations. All donors were Caucasian adults living in Nashville, Tennessee, USA. Blood was collected by leukapheresis, and PBMCs were isolated by Ficoll-Histopaque density gradient centrifugation and then cryopreserved in liquid nitrogen vapor phase. Analytical flow cytometry was used to check the purity and quantity of each magnetically sorted T cell population. Genomic DNA was isolated from each sorted fraction and quantified by UV absorbance on a Nanodrop 2000c. Paper-wide results and their limitations: Only blood was sampled, and tissue TCR repertoires likely differ from those in blood. When a handful of donors were compared, the shared fraction of clonotypes was around 4.6% for naive CD4, 3% to 4% for naive CD8, 2.3% for memory CD4, and 0.4% for memory CD8. Clonotypes shared by all four sorted-subset donors showed higher generation probabilities than non-shared clonotypes. Rarefaction of sorted-subset datasets indicated incomplete sequencing despite the large sequencing depth. Larger estimated clonotype richness was generally found for naive subsets than for memory subsets. The small number of donors limited the genetic and exposure-history diversity represented. Pairwise subsampling led to the expectation that sequencing depth would affect the degree of clonotype sharing among donors.

The source material was naive CD8+ T cells sorted from blood. The cell subset or site tag for this specimen amounts to: CD45RA+CCR7+. The chain is made from TRBV11-2 and TRBJ2-1; TRBD2 matches 12 bases in the middle. The clonotype was recovered from a man aged 18 to 30 in good health. The nucleotide sequence reads as follows: TGTGCCAGCAGCTCGGGACTAGCGGGCTTGTACAATGAGCAGTTCTTC. Its translation is CASSSGLAGLYNEQFF. The full variable domain, with segments outside the CDR3 supplied by the reference TRBV11-2 and TRBJ2-1 proteins, appears as EAGVAQSPRYKIIEKRQSVAFWCNPISGHATLYWYQQILGQGPKLLIQFQNNGVVDDSQLPKDRFSAERLKGVDSTLKIQPAKLEDSAVYLCASSSGLAGLYNEQFFGPGTRLTVL.